These 15 T cell receptor beta chains came from one sample sequenced in a study of CD8 T cells in ankylosing spondylitis. Each CDR3 protein gets one entry after TCRdb re-called the 5' RACE reads with MiXCR. In the table there are around 130,000 distinct CDR3 sequences, over 7% of which are singletons. Sequenced material: blood, either unsorted or a sorted T cell fraction (not recorded which). Receptors originate from a male donor with ankylosing spondylitis or in good health (not recorded which).

In regard to this clonotype: A much larger clone is a single base away; this may be a read error. The chain carries TRBV11-1 and TRBJ2-3; tentatively, D is TRBD2 (5 bases). V lost 5 bases and J lost 2, with 14 bases in between. Per germline, CDR1 SGHAT and CDR2 FQDESV (reference sequence). The CDR3 consists of 15 residues. CDR3 loop: CASSVQEVITDTQYF. CDR3 DNA sequence: TGTGCCAGCAGCGTGCAGGAGGTCATCACAGATACGCAGTATTTT. Together with reference TRBV11-1 and TRBJ2-3, the CDR3 gives the full variable domain: EAEVAQSPRYKITEKSQAVAFWCDPISGHATLYWYRQILGQGPELLVQFQDESVVDDSQLPKDRFSAERLKGVDSTLKIQPAELGDSAMYLCASSVQEVITDTQYFGPGTRLTVL.

This clonotype occurred many times. The chain's CDR3 is CASSSYSQDTQYF. The CDR3 bases are TGTGCCAGCAGTTCATATTCGCAAGATACGCAGTATTTT. This chain uses TRBV12-3 or TRBV12-4 with TRBJ2-3; D gene unclear. Deletions cut 4 bases from V and 5 bases from J, with 10 bases between. This CDR3 is 13 amino acids long.

This clonotype appeared a few times. The chain is built from TRBV5-1 and TRBJ2-1; 10 bases map to TRBD1. Unmatched junction bases numbered 9, after V lost 3 bases and J lost 6 bases. CDR1 and CDR2 (germline): SGHRS, YFSETQ. There are 16 residues in the CDR3. The CDR3 nucleotides read TGCGCCAGCAGCTCAGACAGGGGGCGACGTTTCAATGAGCAGTTCTTC. Translated, it gives CASSSDRGRRFNEQFF.

In its sample, this clonotype was seen many times. DNA of the CDR3: TGCAGTGCTAGAGAAACCGGGACTAGATCTGGGGAGCAGTACTTC. Residues: CSARETGTRSGEQYF. The genes are TRBV20-1 and TRBJ2-7; 8 nucleotides line up with TRBD2. J was trimmed by 7 bases and V by 0 bases; bases with no gene match: 11. The CDR3 is made up of 15 amino acids. CDR1 and CDR2 from the germline V gene are DFQATT and SNEGSKA (reference sequence).

The rearrangement joins TRBV7-8 to TRBJ2-5, with D hard to call. CDR1 is SGHVS, CDR2 FQNEAQ, per germline. CDR3 size: 15 residues. Trimming removed 2 bases at V and 2 bases at J, with 12 bases between. Here the CDR3 reads CASSLHDRWQETQYF. DNA of the CDR3: TGTGCCAGCAGCTTACACGACCGCTGGCAAGAGACCCAGTACTTC. The whole variable domain, remainder taken from reference TRBV7-8 and TRBJ2-5, is GAGVSQSPRYKVAKRGQDVALRCDPISGHVSLFWYQQALGQGPEFLTYFQNEAQLDKSGLPSDRFFAERPEGSVSTLKIQRTQQEDSAVYLCASSLHDRWQETQYFGPGTRLLVL.

This clonotype was detected a few times. The chain carries TRBV18 and TRBJ2-7; TRBD2 matches 7 bases. Per germline, CDR1 KGHSH and CDR2 LQKENI. J gave up 4 bases and V 4 bases, and 7 bases lay outside the gene matches. The CDR3 is 14 amino acids. The CDR3 sequence is CASSRREAQYEQYF. As DNA, the CDR3 is TGTGCCAGCTCACGCCGGGAGGCCCAATACGAGCAGTACTTC.

This clonotype has at least ten counts. This rearrangement joins TRBV12-3 or TRBV12-4 to TRBJ1-1; unclear D gene. V lost 5 bases, J lost 6 bases, and 10 bases lay in between. The length of the CDR3 is 12 residues. CDR3 loop: CASSATGAEAFF. DNA of the CDR3: TGTGCCAGCAGTGCAACGGGTGCTGAAGCTTTCTTT.

This clonotype has more than one count but fewer than ten. The rearrangement joins TRBV7-2 to TRBJ2-1; 12 bases line up with TRBD2. This CDR3 is 13 amino acids long. Germline V gene sequence: CDR1 SGHTA, CDR2 FQGNSA. DNA for the CDR3: TGTTCTAGCGGGAGGGCCTTAGACAATGAGCAGTTCTTC. Protein product: CSSGRALDNEQFF.

The chain is built from TRBV24-1 and TRBJ2-3; D call uncertain. Germline loops: CDR1 KGHDR, CDR2 SFDVKD. The CDR3 loop spans 16 amino acids. Trimming shortened V by 1 base and J by 0 bases, and 10 bases separated the two germline ends. CDR3 in amino acids: CATSDFARTSTDTQYF. The CDR3 bases are TGTGCCACCAGTGATTTCGCCAGAACTAGCACAGATACGCAGTATTTT.

This clonotype was counted ten times or more. The V gene is TRBV12-3 or TRBV12-4, the J gene TRBJ2-7, with no clear D. This CDR3 is built from 11 residues. Between the trimmed V and J ends, which lost 3 bases and 4 bases, there was a span of 4 bases. CDR3 amino acids: CASSFDYEQYF. CDR3 coding DNA: TGTGCCAGCAGTTTCGATTACGAGCAGTACTTC.

This clonotype showed up just once. V is TRBV7-2 and J is TRBJ2-4, with D unresolved. Germline CDR1 SGHTA, CDR2 FQGNSA. The CDR3 is made up of 17 amino acids. Trimming stripped 5 bases from V and 1 base from J, with 18 bases between. This CDR3 is CASSLRANYIAKNIQYF. The CDR3 bases are TGTGCCAGCAGCCTACGGGCCAATTATATCGCCAAAAACATTCAGTACTTC.

The rearrangement links TRBV5-5 to TRBJ1-5, with D unresolved. This CDR3 spans 17 amino acids. Deletions cut 0 bases from V and 0 bases from J, with 13 bases between. Per germline, CDR1 SGHKS and CDR2 YYEKEE (reference sequence). The CDR3 coding sequence is TGTGCCAGCAGCTTGGTGTACAGCCAATATAGCAATCAGCCCCAGCATTTT. It translates to CASSLVYSQYSNQPQHF.

This clonotype was recorded at least ten times. The J gene is TRBJ1-3, the V gene TRBV12-3 or TRBV12-4; D unresolved. Trimming took 2 bases from V and 4 from J, leaving 9 bases between them. The CDR3 consists of 14 residues. The CDR3 region is CASSLNTGGNTIYF. The CDR3 nucleotides read TGTGCCAGCAGTTTAAACACCGGCGGAAACACCATATATTTT.

This clonotype has ten or more counts. The gene calls are TRBV4-3 and TRBJ2-7; 9 bases are a match to TRBD2. The germline gives CDR1 LGHNA, CDR2 YSLEER. The CDR3 is made up of 16 amino acids. The J segment lost 3 bases and the V segment lost 0 bases, leaving 6 bases of the junction unmatched. The CDR3 protein is CASSQDLGLAGYEQYF. CDR3 coding DNA: TGCGCCAGCAGCCAAGATCTGGGACTAGCAGGCTACGAGCAGTACTTC.

This clonotype occurred many times. This rearrangement joins TRBV3-1 to TRBJ2-5; 8 bases align to TRBD1. Germline lookup yields CDR1 LGHDT and CDR2 YNNKEL (reference sequence). With V trimmed by 0 bases and J by 1 base, 1 base remained unmatched. The CDR3 has 15 residues. CDR3 sequence: CASSQDTGGQETQYF. The CDR3 DNA reads TGTGCCAGCAGCCAAGATACAGGGGGCCAAGAGACCCAGTACTTC.